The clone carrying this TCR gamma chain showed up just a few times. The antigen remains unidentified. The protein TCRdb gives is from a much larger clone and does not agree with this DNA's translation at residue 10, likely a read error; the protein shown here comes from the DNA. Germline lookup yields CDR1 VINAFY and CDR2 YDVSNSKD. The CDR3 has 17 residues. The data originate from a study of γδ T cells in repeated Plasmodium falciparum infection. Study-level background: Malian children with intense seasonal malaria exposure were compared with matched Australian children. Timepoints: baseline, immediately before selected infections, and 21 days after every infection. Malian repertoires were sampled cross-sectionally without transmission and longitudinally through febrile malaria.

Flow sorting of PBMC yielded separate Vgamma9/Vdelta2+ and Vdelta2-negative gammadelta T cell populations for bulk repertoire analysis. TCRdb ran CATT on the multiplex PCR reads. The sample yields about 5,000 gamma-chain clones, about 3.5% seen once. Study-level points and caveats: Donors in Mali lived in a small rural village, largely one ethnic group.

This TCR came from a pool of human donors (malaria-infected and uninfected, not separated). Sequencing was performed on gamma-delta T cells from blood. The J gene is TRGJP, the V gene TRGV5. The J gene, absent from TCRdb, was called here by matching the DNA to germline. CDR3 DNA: TGTGCCACCTGGGCCGCGAAGCAAGAGTCGGGCAAAAAAATCAAGGTATTT. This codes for CATWAAKQESGKKIKVF.